These 32 T cell receptor beta chains share one sample of origin, sequenced in a study of blood T cell repertoires in COVID-19. The assay was immunoSEQ multiplex PCR, and TCRdb's table has in-frame clones only and misses some. Here the sample spans 90,000 to 120,000 clones, approximately 80% being singletons. Sequenced: peripheral blood. Source of these receptors: a woman over 75 with active or convalescent COVID-19.

V and J are TRBV28 and TRBJ1-2; D is ambiguous. V lost 6 bases and J 2 bases, leaving 10 bases between the germline ends. Germline CDR1 and CDR2: MDHEN and SYDVKM. The CDR3 is 13 residues long. In DNA, the CDR3 is TGTGCCAGCAGCCCGACTGTGAACTATGGCTACACCTTC. Its translation: CASSPTVNYGYTF.

The rearrangement uses TRBV19 and TRBJ2-7; TRBD1 matches at 7 bases. This CDR3 comprises 16 residues. Germline lookup yields CDR1 LNHDA and CDR2 SQIVND (reference sequence). V was clipped by 3 bases and J by 2 bases; unmatched bases: 10. The DNA of the CDR3 is TGTGCCAGTAGTATTAACGGACAGGAATTCGCCTACGAGCAGTACTTC. Its protein is CASSINGQEFAYEQYF. The entire variable domain, with the rest obtained from reference TRBV19 and TRBJ2-7, is as follows: DGGITQSPKYLFRKEGQNVTLSCEQNLNHDAMYWYRQDPGQGLRLIYYSQIVNDFQKGDIAEGYSVSREKKESFPLTVTSAQKNPTAFYLCASSINGQEFAYEQYFGPGTRLTVT.

This rearrangement joins TRBV5-5 to TRBJ2-2, with D perhaps TRBD1 (5 bases). The length of the CDR3 is 14 residues. Trimming stripped 1 base from V and 7 bases from J, with 11 bases between. Germline V gene data show CDR1 as SGHKS and CDR2 as YYEKEE (reference sequence). CDR3 nucleotides: TGTGCCAGCAGCTTGTTACGGACAAACGGGGAGCTGTTTTTT. It specifies CASSLLRTNGELFF.

The chain has TRBV3-1 (or the pseudogene TRBV3-2) and TRBJ1-5, with D hard to call. There are 13 residues in the CDR3. V lost 1 base and J 5 bases, leaving 6 bases between the germline ends. Germline V gene lookup returns CDR1 LGHDT and CDR2 YNNKEL (reference sequence). The CDR3 DNA is TGTGCCAGCAGCCAAGTCCGGGATCAGCCCCAGCATTTT. This translates into CASSQVRDQPQHF.

This clone was picked up one time. V gene TRBV7-3 combines with J gene TRBJ2-3; possibly TRBD1 for D (5 bases). Germline assignment: CDR1 SGHTA and CDR2 FQGTGA. CDR3 length equals 13 residues. Trimming stripped 3 bases from V and 6 bases from J, with 10 bases between. The CDR3 nucleotides are TGTGCCAGCAGCTTTAAGGGGCAGGATACGCAGTATTTT. Its translation: CASSFKGQDTQYF.

This chain connects TRBV28 to TRBJ2-1, with TRBD1 identical over 10 bases. V dropped 5 bases and J dropped 4; count of bases not matched to a gene: 8. The germline V gene has CDR1 MDHEN and CDR2 SYDVKM. This CDR3 is built from 16 residues. This chain's CDR3 is CASSHGDRGLYNEQFF. CDR3 nucleotides: TGTGCCAGCAGTCACGGCGACAGGGGGCTTTACAATGAGCAGTTCTTC.

The rearrangement joins TRBV30 to TRBJ2-1, with 10 bases that match TRBD2. CDR1 and CDR2 from the germline V gene are GTSNPN and SVGIG (reference sequence). V lost 0 bases and J lost 10; bases outside the gene matches: 9. The CDR3 is made up of 15 amino acids. The CDR3 reads CAWSVRSGRAREQFF. In DNA form, the CDR3 reads TGTGCCTGGAGTGTACGGAGCGGGAGGGCCCGAGAGCAGTTCTTC.

The chain carries TRBV7-9 and TRBJ1-4, with 9 nucleotides matching TRBD1. The CDR3 spans 13 residues. The ends lost 4 bases at V and 11 bases at J; junction bases unmatched: 5. CDR1 is SEHNR and CDR2 is FQNEAQ in the germline V gene (reference sequence). As DNA, the CDR3 is TGTGCCAGCAGCTCTGCTGACAGGGGGAAACTGTTTTTT. Its protein product is CASSSADRGKLFF.

The chain employs TRBV9 and TRBJ2-5, with a weak D call TRBD2 (6 bases). The ends were cut back, 4 bases at V and 2 bases at J, with 9 bases in the middle. Per the germline V gene, CDR1 is SGDLS and CDR2 is YYNGEE. The CDR3 runs 13 residues. The CDR3 is CASSPAGQETQYF. DNA for the CDR3: TGTGCCAGCAGCCCGGCGGGGCAAGAGACCCAGTACTTC.

The sample holds a few counts of this clone. The chain employs TRBV29-1 and TRBJ1-2, with 11 bases that match TRBD1. CDR1 SQVTM and CDR2 ANQGSEA come from the germline V gene. The CDR3 is made up of 15 amino acids. The trim removed 7 bases at V and 6 bases at J, leaving 13 bases unmatched. The CDR3 region is CSADGGGQGANGYTF. The CDR3 DNA follows: TGCAGCGCTGATGGTGGAGGACAGGGGGCGAATGGCTACACCTTC.

The V gene is TRBV6-4, the J gene TRBJ1-2; D gene ambiguous. Trimming stripped 6 bases from V and 1 base from J, with 15 bases between. Germline CDR1 and CDR2: MRHNA and SNTAGT. There are 15 residues in the CDR3. CDR3 in DNA: TGTGCCAGCAGACAGACGGCGACCTATAACTATGGCTACACCTTC. Its protein is CASRQTATYNYGYTF.

CDR3 loop: CASSLFSETQYF. CDR3 nucleotide sequence: TGTGCCAGCAGCTTATTCTCAGAGACCCAGTACTTC. The rearrangement joins TRBV7-9 to TRBJ2-5, with no clear D. The V gene's germline CDR1 is SEHNR and CDR2 FQNEAQ (reference sequence). With 2 bases removed from V and 4 bases from J, the gap between germline ends came to 5 bases. The CDR3 extends over 12 amino acids.

This CDR3 is CASVPLTTGKETQYF. The CDR3, as DNA: TGTGCCAGCGTTCCTCTTACGACTGGCAAAGAGACCCAGTACTTC. The V and J genes are TRBV2 and TRBJ2-5; D unresolved. The CDR3 length is 15 residues. Trimming shortened V by 8 bases and J by 3 bases, and 19 bases separated the two germline ends. Germline V gene sequence: CDR1 SNHLY, CDR2 FYNNEI.

V usage is TRBV28 and J usage is TRBJ1-5; 8 bases align to TRBD1. Trimming removed 5 bases from V and 3 bases from J; junction bases left unmatched: 6. CDR1 is MDHEN, CDR2 SYDVKM, per germline. The CDR3 extends over 15 amino acids. CDR3 protein: CASSTGGLDNQPQHF. The DNA of the CDR3 is TGTGCCAGCAGTACAGGGGGGTTGGACAATCAGCCCCAGCATTTT. Using reference TRBV28 and TRBJ1-5 for the parts outside the CDR3, the full variable domain is DVKVTQSSRYLVKRTGEKVFLECVQDMDHENMFWYRQDPGLGLRLIYFSYDVKMKEKGDIPEGYSVSREKKERFSLILESASTNQTSMYLCASSTGGLDNQPQHFGDGTRLSIL.

This clone was seen repeatedly, ten times or more. The rearrangement joins TRBV7-3 to TRBJ1-6; possibly TRBD1 for D (5 bases). Germline V lookup: CDR1 SGHTA, CDR2 FQGTGA. The V end lost 5 bases, the J end lost 6 bases, and 11 bases lay between the germline ends. The CDR3 runs to 14 residues. In DNA form, the CDR3 reads TGTGCCAGCAGCGCCACAGGAGTTAATTCACCCCTCCACTTT. This codes for CASSATGVNSPLHF.

This chain connects TRBV6-2 or TRBV6-3 to TRBJ2-7; possible D gene TRBD1, 7 bases. The CDR3 is 13 amino acids. V lost 2 bases, J lost 9 bases, and 14 bases lay in between. Germline V gene data show CDR1 as MNHEY and CDR2 as SVGEGT. CDR3 DNA: TGTGCCAGCAGTTACGGAGGGGGCTTCGGGCAGTACTTC. Its protein product is CASSYGGGFGQYF.

The chain combines TRBV21-1 with TRBJ1-5; the D call of TRBD1 is as the table states it, not checked on the DNA. TRBV21-1 is classified as a pseudogene. This CDR3 is 19 amino acids long. This CDR3 reads CASSKVRGDSSDSNQPQHF. The DNA of the CDR3 is TGTGCCAGCAGCAAAGTTCGCGGGGACAGCAGCGATAGCAATCAGCCCCAGCATTTT.

V gene TRBV10-2 combines with J gene TRBJ1-2, with 7 bases aligning to TRBD1. Germline CDR1 is WSHSY and CDR2 is SAAADI. CDR3 length equals 15 residues. V was pared by 5 bases and J by 4 bases, with 10 bases of the junction left unmatched. CDR3 in DNA: TGCGCCAGCAGTTCAAACCGGGACAGAAGCTATGGCTACACCTTC. The encoded protein is CASSSNRDRSYGYTF.

J is TRBJ1-1 and V is TRBV5-4; 7 nucleotides line up with TRBD1. Germline V CDR1 and CDR2: SGHNT, YYREEE (reference sequence). This CDR3 region has 14 residues. V was clipped by 0 bases and J by 5 bases; unmatched bases: 4. The CDR3 region has the DNA TGTGCCAGCAGCTTGGAACAGGGGTATACTGAAGCTTTCTTT. This codes for CASSLEQGYTEAFF.

This rearrangement joins TRBV6-4 to TRBJ1-6; D is possibly TRBD1 (5 bases). CDR3 length: 12 residues. Germline V CDR1 and CDR2: MRHNA, SNTAGT. With 2 bases removed from V and 11 bases from J, the gap between germline ends came to 7 bases. CDR3 nucleotide sequence: TGTGCCAGCAGTGACAAGGGGCCACCCCTCCACTTT. Encoded protein: CASSDKGPPLHF.

The chain has TRBV14 and TRBJ1-3; D might be TRBD1 (6 bases). The V gene lost 4 bases and the J gene lost 3 bases, with 10 bases spanning the gap. CDR3 length: 14 amino acids. From germline, CDR1 is SGHDN and CDR2 FVKESK. The CDR3 sequence is CASSLRGLGNTIYF. The DNA of the CDR3 is TGTGCCAGCAGCCTCAGGGGCCTTGGAAACACCATATATTTT. The entire variable domain, with the rest obtained from reference TRBV14 and TRBJ1-3, is as follows: EAGVTQFPSHSVIEKGQTVTLRCDPISGHDNLYWYRRVMGKEIKFLLHFVKESKQDESGMPNNRFLAERTGGTYSTLKVQPAELEDSGVYFCASSLRGLGNTIYFGEGSWLTVV.

Written as DNA, the CDR3 is TGTGCCAGCAGCGTCGTGTCGAACACTGAAGCTTTCTTT. Amino acid sequence: CASSVVSNTEAFF. The V call is TRBV9, the J call TRBJ1-1; D gene unclear. The CDR3 totals 13 residues. V was pared by 2 bases and J by 1 base, with 6 bases between. Germline CDR1 is SGDLS and CDR2 is YYNGEE.

The chain recombines TRBV5-1 with TRBJ1-1; D ambiguous. Germline assignment: CDR1 SGHRS and CDR2 YFSETQ. V was cut by 0 bases and J by 2 bases, with 8 bases left in between. The CDR3 contains 14 residues. In DNA form, the CDR3 reads TGCGCCAGCAGCTTGGCCCGGGGAAACACTGAAGCTTTCTTT. Its translation is CASSLARGNTEAFF.

V gene TRBV27 combines with J gene TRBJ2-3, with D perhaps matching TRBD2 (6 bases). This CDR3 is 15 amino acids long. Germline CDR1 and CDR2: MNHEY and SMNVEV (reference sequence). V lost 6 bases and J 2 bases, leaving 15 bases between the germline ends. The CDR3, as DNA: TGTGCCAGCAGGGTCGGGGGAATTTACACAGATACGCAGTATTTT. Amino acids: CASRVGGIYTDTQYF.

The chain couples TRBV5-4 to TRBJ2-3; 11 nucleotides agree with TRBD2. The junction had 4 bases not matched to a gene; V was cut back by 4 bases and J by 3 bases. CDR3 size: 15 residues. Per germline, CDR1 SGHNT and CDR2 YYREEE (reference sequence). In DNA, the CDR3 is TGTGCCAGCAGCGGGACTAGCGGCGCGACAGATACGCAGTATTTT. Amino acids: CASSGTSGATDTQYF. The full variable domain, in which reference TRBV5-4 and TRBJ2-3 provide the parts outside the CDR3, is ETGVTQSPTHLIKTRGQQVTLRCSSQSGHNTVSWYQQALGQGPQFIFQYYREEENGRGNFPPRFSGLQFPNYSSELNVNALELDDSALYLCASSGTSGATDTQYFGPGTRLTVL.

This chain uses TRBV10-3 with TRBJ1-4; maybe TRBD1 (6 bases). Germline V gives CDR1 ENHRY, CDR2 SYGVKD. The CDR3 spans 12 residues. V was cut by 10 bases and J by 10 bases, with 16 bases left in between. The CDR3 sequence: CATAGAKGKLFF. The CDR3 DNA reads as TGTGCCACCGCAGGGGCCAAGGGAAAACTGTTTTTT.

The V gene is TRBV7-3, the J gene TRBJ2-2, with D hard to call. The germline CDR1 and CDR2 sequences are SGHTA and FQGTGA. V lost 0 bases and J 4 bases, leaving 6 bases between the germline ends. The CDR3 runs to 14 residues. This CDR3 is CASSLTSSTGELFF. As DNA, the CDR3 is TGTGCCAGCAGCTTAACTAGCTCCACCGGGGAGCTGTTTTTT.

V usage is TRBV30 and J usage is TRBJ1-5; D is unresolved. The length of the CDR3 is 13 residues. The ends were cut back, 8 bases at V and 0 bases at J, with 11 bases in the middle. The germline gives CDR1 GTSNPN, CDR2 SVGIG (reference sequence). The CDR3 loop reads CAGGQDSNQPQHF. CDR3 sequence (DNA): TGTGCCGGAGGGCAGGATAGCAATCAGCCCCAGCATTTT.

The J gene is TRBJ2-2, the V gene TRBV6-6; 11 nucleotides align to TRBD1. Germline V gene data show CDR1 as MNHNY and CDR2 as SVGAGI (reference sequence). This CDR3 has 15 residues. J lost 5 bases, V lost 4 bases, and 3 bases had no gene match. As DNA, the CDR3 is TGTGCCAGCAGTTCCGGGACAGGGGGTACCGGGGAGCTGTTTTTT. Protein sequence: CASSSGTGGTGELFF.

This clone was detected a few times. The V gene is TRBV12-5, the J gene TRBJ2-6; maybe TRBD2 (5 bases). Germline V CDR1 and CDR2: LGHNT, FRNRAP. Trimming removed 0 bases from V and 4 bases from J, with 16 bases in between. The CDR3 length is 18 residues. The CDR3 reads CASGLVLIRGTGANVLTF. CDR3 nucleotides: TGTGCTAGTGGTTTGGTACTTATTCGGGGAACAGGGGCCAACGTCCTGACTTTC. The complete variable domain, with remaining parts taken from reference TRBV12-5 and TRBJ2-6, reads DARVTQTPRHKVTEMGQEVTMRCQPILGHNTVFWYRQTMMQGLELLAYFRNRAPLDDSGMPKDRFSAEMPDATLATLKIQPSEPRDSAVYFCASGLVLIRGTGANVLTFGAGSRLTVL.

V and J are TRBV7-2 and TRBJ1-1; D may be TRBD1 (6 bases). The germline V gene encodes CDR1 SGHTA and CDR2 FQGNSA. V was clipped by 5 bases and J by 3 bases, with 10 bases between them. This CDR3 has 13 residues. CDR3 sequence reads: CASSPTGYTEAFF. The CDR3, as DNA: TGTGCCAGCAGCCCCACAGGGTACACTGAAGCTTTCTTT. Drawing the rest from reference TRBV7-2 and TRBJ1-1, the complete variable domain is GAGVSQSPSNKVTEKGKDVELRCDPISGHTALYWYRQSLGQGLEFLIYFQGNSAPDKSGLPSDRFSAERTGGSVSTLTIQRTQQEDSAVYLCASSPTGYTEAFFGQGTRLTVV.

This clone has a count of ten or more. The gene calls are TRBV5-1 and TRBJ1-2; weak D call: TRBD1 (5 bases). V shed 1 base and J shed 7 bases, with 17 bases lying between them. This CDR3 spans 15 amino acids. Per the germline V gene, CDR1 is SGHRS and CDR2 is YFSETQ. The CDR3: CASSLSGGEGAGYTF. The CDR3 DNA sequence: TGCGCCAGCAGCTTGAGTGGTGGTGAAGGGGCTGGCTACACCTTC.